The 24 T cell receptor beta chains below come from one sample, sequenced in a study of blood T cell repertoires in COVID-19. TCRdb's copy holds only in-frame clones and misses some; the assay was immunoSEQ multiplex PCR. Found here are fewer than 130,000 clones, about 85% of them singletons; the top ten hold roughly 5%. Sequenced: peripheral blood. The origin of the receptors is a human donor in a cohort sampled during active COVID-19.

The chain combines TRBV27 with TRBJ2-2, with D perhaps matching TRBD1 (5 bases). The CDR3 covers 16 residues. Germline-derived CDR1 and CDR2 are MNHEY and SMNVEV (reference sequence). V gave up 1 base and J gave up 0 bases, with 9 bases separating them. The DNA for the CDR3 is TGTGCCAGCAGTTTATTAGGGGCCGCGAACACCGGGGAGCTGTTTTTT. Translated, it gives CASSLLGAANTGELFF.

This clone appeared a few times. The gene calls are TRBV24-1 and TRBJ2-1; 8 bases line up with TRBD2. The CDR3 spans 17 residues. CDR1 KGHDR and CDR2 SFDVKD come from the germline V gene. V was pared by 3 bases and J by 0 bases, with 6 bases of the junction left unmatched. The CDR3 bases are TGTGCCACCAGTGATGCCAGGCGGGGGGCCTCCTACAATGAGCAGTTCTTC. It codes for CATSDARRGASYNEQFF.

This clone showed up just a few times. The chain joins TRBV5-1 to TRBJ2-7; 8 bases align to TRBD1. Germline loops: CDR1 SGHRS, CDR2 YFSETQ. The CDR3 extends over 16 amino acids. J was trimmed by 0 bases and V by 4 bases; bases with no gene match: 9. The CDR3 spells CASSPGQGRYSYEQYF. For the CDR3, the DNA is TGCGCCAGCAGCCCAGGACAGGGCCGATACTCCTACGAGCAGTACTTC.

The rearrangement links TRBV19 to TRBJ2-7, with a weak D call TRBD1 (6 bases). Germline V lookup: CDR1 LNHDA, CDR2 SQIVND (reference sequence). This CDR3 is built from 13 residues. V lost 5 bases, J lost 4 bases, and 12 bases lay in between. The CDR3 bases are TGTGCCAGTAGTTCACGACAGGATTACGAGCAGTACTTC. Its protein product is CASSSRQDYEQYF.

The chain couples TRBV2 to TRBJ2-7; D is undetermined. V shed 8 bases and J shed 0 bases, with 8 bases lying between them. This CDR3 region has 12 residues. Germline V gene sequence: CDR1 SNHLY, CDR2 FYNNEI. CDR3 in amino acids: CASRGSSYEQYF. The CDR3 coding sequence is TGTGCCAGCCGTGGCAGCTCCTACGAGCAGTACTTC.

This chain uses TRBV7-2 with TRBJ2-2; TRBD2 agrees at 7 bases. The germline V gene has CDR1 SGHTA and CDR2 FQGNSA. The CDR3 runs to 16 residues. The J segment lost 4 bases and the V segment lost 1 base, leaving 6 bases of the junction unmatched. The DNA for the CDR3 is TGTGCCAGCAGCTTAGACTCGGGACTAAGCACCGGGGAGCTGTTTTTT. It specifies CASSLDSGLSTGELFF.

CDR3 in amino acids: CASSQEVAGGLNTDTQYF. The DNA for the CDR3 is TGCGCCAGCAGCCAAGAGGTCGCGGGAGGGCTTAACACAGATACGCAGTATTTT. The gene calls are TRBV4-3 and TRBJ2-3; 9 nucleotides align to TRBD2. CDR3 length: 18 residues. Germline CDR1 LGHNA, CDR2 YSLEER. The trim removed 0 bases at V and 2 bases at J, leaving 9 bases unmatched.

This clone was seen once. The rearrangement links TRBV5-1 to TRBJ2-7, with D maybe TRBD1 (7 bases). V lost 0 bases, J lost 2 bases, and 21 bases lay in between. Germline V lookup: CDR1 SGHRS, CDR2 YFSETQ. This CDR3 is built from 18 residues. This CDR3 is CASSLGGGRQGFTYEQYF. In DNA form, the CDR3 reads TGCGCCAGCAGCTTGGGAGGAGGGCGACAGGGATTTACCTACGAGCAGTACTTC.

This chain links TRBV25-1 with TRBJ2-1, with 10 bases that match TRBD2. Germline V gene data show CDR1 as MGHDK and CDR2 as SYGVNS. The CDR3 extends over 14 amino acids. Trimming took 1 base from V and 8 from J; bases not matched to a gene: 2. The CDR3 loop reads CASSESLAGDEQFF. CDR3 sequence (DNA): TGTGCCAGCAGTGAATCCCTAGCGGGAGATGAGCAGTTCTTC.

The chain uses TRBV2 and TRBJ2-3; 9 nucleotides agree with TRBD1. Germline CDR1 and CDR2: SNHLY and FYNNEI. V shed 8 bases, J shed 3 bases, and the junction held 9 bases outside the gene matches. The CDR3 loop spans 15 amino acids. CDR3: CASANAGTGTDTQYF. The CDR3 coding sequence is TGTGCCAGCGCCAATGCCGGGACAGGGACAGATACGCAGTATTTT.

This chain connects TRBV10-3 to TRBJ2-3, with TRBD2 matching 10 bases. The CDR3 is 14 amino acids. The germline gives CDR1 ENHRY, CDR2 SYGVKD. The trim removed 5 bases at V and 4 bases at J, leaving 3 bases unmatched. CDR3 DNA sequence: TGTGCCATCAGTAGCGGGAGGGACGCAGATACGCAGTATTTT. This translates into CAISSGRDADTQYF.

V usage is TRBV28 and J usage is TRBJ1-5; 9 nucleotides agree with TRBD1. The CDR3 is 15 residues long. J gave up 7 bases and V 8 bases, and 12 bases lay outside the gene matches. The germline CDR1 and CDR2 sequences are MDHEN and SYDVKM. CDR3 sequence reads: CASGIQGAVGQPQHF. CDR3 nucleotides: TGTGCCAGCGGGATACAGGGGGCGGTTGGGCAGCCCCAGCATTTT.

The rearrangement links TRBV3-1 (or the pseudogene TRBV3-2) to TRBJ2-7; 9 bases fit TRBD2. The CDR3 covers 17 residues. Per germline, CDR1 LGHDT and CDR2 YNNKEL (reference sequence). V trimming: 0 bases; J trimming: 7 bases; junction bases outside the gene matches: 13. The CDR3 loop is CASSQDPPTSGVSEQYF. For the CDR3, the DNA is TGTGCCAGCAGCCAAGATCCACCGACTAGCGGAGTGAGTGAGCAGTACTTC.

CDR3 nucleotide sequence: TGTGCCAGCAGCGGGACAGTCCACACAGATACGCAGTATTTT. Its protein is CASSGTVHTDTQYF. This sequence joins TRBV5-6 and TRBJ2-3, with 7 nucleotides matching TRBD1. V lost 4 bases, J lost 2 bases, and 4 bases stayed unmatched. In germline, CDR1 is SGHDT, CDR2 YYEEEE. The CDR3 totals 14 residues.

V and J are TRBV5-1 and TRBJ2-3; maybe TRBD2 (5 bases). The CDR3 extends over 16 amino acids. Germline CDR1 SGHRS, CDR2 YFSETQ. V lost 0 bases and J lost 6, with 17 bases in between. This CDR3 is CASSLATTLGSDTQYF. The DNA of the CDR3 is TGCGCCAGCAGCTTGGCGACTACCCTCGGTTCGGATACGCAGTATTTT.

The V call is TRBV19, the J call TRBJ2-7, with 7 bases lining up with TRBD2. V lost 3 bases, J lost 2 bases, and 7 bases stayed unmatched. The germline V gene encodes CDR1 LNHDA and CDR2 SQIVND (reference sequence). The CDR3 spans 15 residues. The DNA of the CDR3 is TGTGCCAGTAGTATTAGGCGGGGGAGAACCTACGAGCAGTACTTC. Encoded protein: CASSIRRGRTYEQYF.

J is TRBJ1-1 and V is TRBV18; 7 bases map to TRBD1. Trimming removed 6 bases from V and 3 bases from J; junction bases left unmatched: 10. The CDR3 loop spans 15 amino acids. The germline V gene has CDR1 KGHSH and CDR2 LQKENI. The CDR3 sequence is CASSTGQAQYTEAFF. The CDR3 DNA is TGTGCCAGCTCTACCGGACAGGCTCAGTACACTGAAGCTTTCTTT.

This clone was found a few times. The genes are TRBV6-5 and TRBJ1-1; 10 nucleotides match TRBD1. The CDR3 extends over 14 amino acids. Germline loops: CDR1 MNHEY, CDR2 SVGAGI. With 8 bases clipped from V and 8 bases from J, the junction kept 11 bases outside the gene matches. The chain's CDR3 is CASARGQGNWEAFF. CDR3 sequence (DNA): TGTGCCAGCGCCAGGGGACAGGGGAACTGGGAAGCTTTCTTT.

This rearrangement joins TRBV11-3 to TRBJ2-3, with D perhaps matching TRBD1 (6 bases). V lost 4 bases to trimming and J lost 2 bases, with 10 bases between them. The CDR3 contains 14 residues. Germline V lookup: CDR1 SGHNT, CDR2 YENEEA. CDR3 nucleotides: TGTGCCAGCAGCTCGACAGGCCACACAGATACGCAGTATTTT. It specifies CASSSTGHTDTQYF.

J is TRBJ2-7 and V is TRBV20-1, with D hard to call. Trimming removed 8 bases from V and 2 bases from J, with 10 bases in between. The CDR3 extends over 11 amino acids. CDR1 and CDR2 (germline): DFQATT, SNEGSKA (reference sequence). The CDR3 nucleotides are TGCAGTTACGCTAGAACCTACGAGCAGTACTTC. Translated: CSYARTYEQYF.

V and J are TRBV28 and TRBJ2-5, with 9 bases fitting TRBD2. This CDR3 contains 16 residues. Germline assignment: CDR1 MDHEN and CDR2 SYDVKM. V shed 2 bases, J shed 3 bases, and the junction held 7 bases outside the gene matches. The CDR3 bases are TGTGCCAGCAGTTTACTGCTAGCGGGACTCAAAGAGACCCAGTACTTC. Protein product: CASSLLLAGLKETQYF.

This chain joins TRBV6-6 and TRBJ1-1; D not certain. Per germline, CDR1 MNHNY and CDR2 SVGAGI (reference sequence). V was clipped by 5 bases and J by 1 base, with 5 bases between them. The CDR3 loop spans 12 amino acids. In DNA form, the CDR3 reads TGTGCCAGCAGTCCAGAGAACACTGAAGCTTTCTTT. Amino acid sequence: CASSPENTEAFF.

The chain's CDR3 is CAWRTGLSGNTIYF. Here the CDR3 DNA reads TGTGCCTGGAGGACAGGCCTCTCTGGAAACACCATATATTTT. The V call is TRBV30, the J call TRBJ1-3; D perhaps matches TRBD1 (6 bases). In germline, CDR1 is GTSNPN, CDR2 SVGIG (reference sequence). Trimming took off 3 bases at V and 0 bases at J, with 9 bases between the two ends. CDR3 length: 14 amino acids.

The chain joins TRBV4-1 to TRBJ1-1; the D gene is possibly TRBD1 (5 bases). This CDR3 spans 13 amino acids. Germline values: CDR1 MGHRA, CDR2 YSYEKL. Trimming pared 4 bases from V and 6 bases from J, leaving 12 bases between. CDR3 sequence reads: CASSREQDSEAFF. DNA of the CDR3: TGCGCCAGCAGCCGGGAACAGGATTCTGAAGCTTTCTTT.